These 23 T cell receptor beta chains were all obtained from the same sample, sequenced in a study of blood T cell repertoires in COVID-19. Libraries were prepared by immunoSEQ multiplex PCR; TCRdb keeps only in-frame clonotypes and omits some of them. Here the sample spans about 90,000 clones, 86% being singletons. The sample taken for sequencing was peripheral blood. The receptors originated from a man older than 75 with active or convalescent COVID-19.

The chain uses TRBV4-2 and TRBJ2-7, with 8 bases lining up with TRBD2. Trimming removed 0 bases from V and 2 bases from J; junction bases left unmatched: 6. Germline V gives CDR1 LGHNA, CDR2 YNFKEQ. CDR3 length: 16 amino acids. The DNA for the CDR3 is TGTGCCAGCAGCCAAGATCCGAGCGGGAGTGCCTACGAGCAGTACTTC. Residues: CASSQDPSGSAYEQYF.

This chain's CDR3 is CASSPLDSRTDTQYF. The CDR3 DNA is TGTGCCAGCAGCCCCTTGGACAGTCGGACAGATACGCAGTATTTT. The rearrangement joins TRBV11-2 to TRBJ2-3; maybe TRBD1 (6 bases). With 5 bases removed from V and 3 bases from J, the gap between germline ends came to 15 bases. The CDR3 spans 15 residues. Per the germline V gene, CDR1 is SGHAT and CDR2 is FQNNGV. The variable domain in full, completed from reference TRBV11-2 and TRBJ2-3, reads EAGVAQSPRYKIIEKRQSVAFWCNPISGHATLYWYQQILGQGPKLLIQFQNNGVVDDSQLPKDRFSAERLKGVDSTLKIQPAKLEDSAVYLCASSPLDSRTDTQYFGPGTRLTVL.

Concerning this clone itself: Other DNA variants within this sample encode the same CDR3. The CDR3, as DNA: TGCAGCGTTAAAACAGGACGATGGACTGAAGCTTTCTTT. Translated: CSVKTGRWTEAFF. This rearrangement joins TRBV29-1 to TRBJ1-1, with a possible D match to TRBD1 (5 bases). The V gene lost 5 bases and the J gene lost 5 bases, with 15 bases spanning the gap. The CDR3 sequence is 13 residues long. The germline V gene has CDR1 SQVTM and CDR2 ANQGSEA.

The CDR3 sequence is CASSQDVASGAETQYF. The DNA of the CDR3 is TGCGCCAGCAGCCAAGATGTAGCGTCCGGAGCAGAGACCCAGTACTTC. V gene TRBV4-1 combines with J gene TRBJ2-5, with TRBD2 as a possible D gene (5 bases). Germline-derived CDR1 and CDR2 are MGHRA and YSYEKL. Trimming stripped 0 bases from V and 4 bases from J, with 15 bases between. This CDR3 region has 16 residues.

The chain has TRBV28 and TRBJ2-2; D may be TRBD2 (6 bases). There are 13 residues in the CDR3. V was cut by 6 bases and J by 7 bases, with 12 bases left in between. Germline loops: CDR1 MDHEN, CDR2 SYDVKM. Here the CDR3 DNA reads TGTGCCAGCAGCCCTCCCGGGGGCGGGGAGCTGTTTTTT. As protein: CASSPPGGGELFF.

The V call is TRBV7-2, the J call TRBJ2-7; D might be TRBD1 (6 bases). CDR3 size: 14 residues. V was pared by 5 bases and J by 7 bases, with 18 bases between. Germline CDR1 SGHTA, CDR2 FQGNSA. The chain's CDR3 is CASSHAGQSYEQYF. For the CDR3, the DNA is TGTGCCAGCAGCCACGCTGGACAGTCTTATGAGCAGTACTTC.

This clone was seen just once. The chain uses TRBV7-3 and TRBJ2-7, with 7 bases fitting TRBD1. Germline trimming cut 6 bases from V and 6 bases from J; bases unmatched to any gene: 14. The CDR3 totals 15 residues. Germline V CDR1 and CDR2: SGHTA, FQGTGA. The CDR3 DNA is TGTGCCAGCAGGGGGACAGTCGGTGGGGCCTCCGAGCAGTACTTC. Residues: CASRGTVGGASEQYF.

The chain combines TRBV7-8 with TRBJ2-1; D possibly corresponds to TRBD2 (6 bases). The CDR3 spans 16 residues. V gave up 5 bases and J gave up 2 bases, with 16 bases separating them. Germline CDR1 SGHVS, CDR2 FQNEAQ. CDR3 loop: CASSTPGRGTYNEQFF. The CDR3 bases are TGTGCCAGCAGCACTCCGGGACGGGGGACCTACAATGAGCAGTTCTTC.

The chain links TRBV21-1 to TRBJ2-3; TRBD1 reflects the table's D call only, with no check against the DNA. TRBV21-1 is reported as a pseudogene. CDR3 size: 16 residues. The CDR3 sequence is CASSNGDKSSTDTQYF. Here the CDR3 DNA reads TGTGCCAGCAGCAACGGGGACAAGTCTAGCACAGATACGCAGTATTTT.

The V call is TRBV6-6, the J call TRBJ1-4; 8 positions agree with TRBD1. The CDR3 totals 15 residues. With V trimmed by 6 bases and J by 5 bases, 8 bases remained unmatched. Germline-derived CDR1 and CDR2 are MNHNY and SVGAGI (reference sequence). The CDR3 reads CASRPLDRANEKLFF. In DNA form, the CDR3 reads TGTGCCAGCAGACCATTGGACAGGGCAAATGAAAAACTGTTTTTT.

The chain couples TRBV7-6 to TRBJ2-7; D might be TRBD1 (6 bases). The CDR3 consists of 15 residues. Germline loops: CDR1 SGHVS, CDR2 FNYEAQ. The V end lost 0 bases, the J end lost 0 bases, and 9 bases lay between the germline ends. Here the CDR3 reads CASSLAQGNSYEQYF. CDR3 DNA sequence: TGTGCCAGCAGCTTAGCACAGGGTAACTCCTACGAGCAGTACTTC.

This sequence joins TRBV6-6 and TRBJ1-6, with TRBD1 identical over 8 bases. Losses at the gene ends were 8 bases for V and 9 bases for J; bases not matched to a gene: 9. This CDR3 is built from 14 residues. Germline-derived CDR1 and CDR2 are MNHNY and SVGAGI (reference sequence). The DNA for the CDR3 is TGTGCCAGCGATGCCGGGACAGGTTTTTCACCCCTCCACTTT. Protein: CASDAGTGFSPLHF.

This clone was recorded at least ten times. This chain connects TRBV5-4 to TRBJ2-3; TRBD1 might be the D (5 bases). The CDR3 is 14 residues long. CDR1 SGHNT and CDR2 YYREEE come from the germline V gene (reference sequence). V was clipped by 0 bases and J by 4 bases, with 9 bases between them. CDR3 in amino acids: CASSLGQGPDTQYF. In DNA, the CDR3 is TGTGCCAGCAGCTTGGGGCAGGGCCCAGATACGCAGTATTTT.

The chain has TRBV11-2 and TRBJ2-7, with D possibly TRBD1 on 5 matching bases. The CDR3 consists of 17 residues. The V end was cut by 4 bases, the J end by 0 bases, with 19 bases between. Per germline, CDR1 SGHAT and CDR2 FQNNGV. The CDR3 region is CASSSLGQRTFSYEQYF. CDR3 DNA: TGTGCCAGCAGCTCCCTGGGGCAGCGAACTTTCTCCTACGAGCAGTACTTC.

CDR3 residues: CASSRKGGREQFF. For the CDR3, the DNA is TGTGCCAGCAGCCGAAAAGGGGGACGTGAGCAGTTCTTC. This chain links TRBV7-8 with TRBJ2-1; perhaps TRBD1 as D (6 bases). CDR1 SGHVS and CDR2 FQNEAQ come from the germline V gene. The CDR3 is made up of 13 amino acids. The V end was cut by 5 bases, the J end by 9 bases, with 14 bases between.

This chain connects TRBV18 to TRBJ2-7; TRBD2 matches at 7 bases. The trim removed 3 bases at V and 3 bases at J, leaving 11 bases unmatched. CDR1 is KGHSH and CDR2 is LQKENI in the germline V gene. CDR3 length: 16 residues. This CDR3 is CASSPPGSTGGYEQYF. DNA for the CDR3: TGTGCCAGCTCACCGCCCGGGTCCACGGGGGGCTACGAGCAGTACTTC.

This clone was detected once. This chain connects TRBV10-3 to TRBJ2-1; D gene ambiguous. Trimming left V 2 bases short and J 3 bases short, with 8 bases between. The CDR3 length is 14 residues. Germline values: CDR1 ENHRY, CDR2 SYGVKD. CDR3 protein: CAISEARGYNEQFF. The DNA of the CDR3 is TGTGCCATCAGTGAGGCTCGCGGCTACAATGAGCAGTTCTTC.

The rearrangement uses TRBV5-1 and TRBJ1-2; 8 nucleotides match TRBD1. Germline V CDR1 and CDR2: SGHRS, YFSETQ. V dropped 0 bases and J dropped 3; count of bases not matched to a gene: 4. The CDR3 loop spans 15 amino acids. The CDR3 protein is CASSLGQGFDYGYTF. The CDR3 DNA sequence: TGCGCCAGCAGCTTGGGACAGGGGTTTGACTATGGCTACACCTTC.

This rearrangement joins TRBV10-3 to TRBJ1-5; D gene ambiguous. The CDR3 has 13 residues. The germline V gene encodes CDR1 ENHRY and CDR2 SYGVKD. V gave up 8 bases and J gave up 0 bases, with 8 bases separating them. The CDR3 nucleotides read TGTGCCATCGGGGAGAGTAGCAATCAGCCCCAGCATTTT. Translation gives CAIGESSNQPQHF.

This clone came up a few times. The chain employs TRBV25-1 and TRBJ1-2, with 7 bases matching TRBD1. V dropped 8 bases and J dropped 0; count of bases not matched to a gene: 3. The CDR3 sequence is 13 residues long. The germline V gene has CDR1 MGHDK and CDR2 SYGVNS. The CDR3 DNA sequence: TGTGCCAGCGACAGGGACTCTAACTATGGCTACACCTTC. Translating gives CASDRDSNYGYTF.

The J gene is TRBJ2-1, the V gene TRBV7-9; TRBD2 agrees at 8 bases. Trimming cost V 5 bases and J 10 bases; bases outside gene matches: 10. Germline V gives CDR1 SEHNR, CDR2 FQNEAQ (reference sequence). CDR3 length equals 14 residues. CDR3 nucleotide sequence: TGTGCCAGCAGCCTTACCGGGACTAGTGTCGAGCAGTTCTTC. Residues: CASSLTGTSVEQFF.

The CDR3 nucleotides read TGTGCCAGCAGCGAACGAGGGGGCACTGAAGCTTTCTTT. Its protein is CASSERGGTEAFF. J is TRBJ1-1 and V is TRBV7-9; D may be TRBD1 (6 bases). V lost 5 bases and J lost 4, with 11 bases in between. The CDR3 runs to 13 residues. The germline CDR1 and CDR2 sequences are SEHNR and FQNEAQ (reference sequence).

This clone was seen only once. DNA of the CDR3: TGTGCCAGCAGGGGGGGACGGATCTATGGCTACACCTTC. Amino acid sequence: CASRGGRIYGYTF. The chain links TRBV6-5 to TRBJ1-2, with a tentative D call TRBD1 (5 bases). Between the trimmed V and J ends, which lost 6 bases and 4 bases, there was a span of 12 bases. The CDR3 contains 13 residues. Germline V lookup: CDR1 MNHEY, CDR2 SVGAGI.